This T cell receptor beta chain is from a study of CD4+ T cells in melanoma. Study outcomes and limitations: A reported correlation linked neoantigen-specific CD4+ T cells to CD8+, macrophage and B cell function.

The repertoire was sequenced with immunoSEQ multiplex PCR; TCRdb's copy has only in-frame clones and lacks some. Here the sample spans 9,000 to 13,000 clones, about 67% being singletons. Concerning this clone: Its target is not known. One end of the junction fails to match germline, which may point to a read error.

Sequenced sample: cells from a culture (not recorded whether cultured in vitro). This receptor was obtained from a human donor with melanoma.

The CDR3 DNA reads TGCACCAGCAGCCTGATGCCTATGGGGGATGCTAATGAAAAACTGTTTTTT. Translated, it gives CTSSLMPMGDANEKLFF. The rearrangement uses TRBV5-1 and TRBJ1-4; D may be TRBD1 (5 bases). CDR1 is SGHRS and CDR2 is YFSETQ in the germline V gene. This CDR3 is built from 17 residues.